This section outlines one T cell receptor (beta chain) sequence together with its context. There are 13 residues in the CDR3. Germline CDR1 is MGHRA and CDR2 is YSYEKL. Trimming removed 1 base from V and 15 bases from J, with 16 bases in between. Per the original methods: Reference gene primer amplification yielded estimated nucleated cell counts. The repertoire was sequenced with immunoSEQ multiplex PCR; TCRdb's copy has only in-frame clones and lacks some. D and trimming were read from the DNA, whereas the V and J calls and clone size are those reported in that table. The data hold 240,000 or so clones, with approximately 85% observed a single time. This sample is drawn from a study of blood T cell repertoires in COVID-19. Living in under 30 US areas, the participants were between roughly 18 and 89 years of age.

This chain uses TRBV4-1 with TRBJ2-1; D is uncertain. The receptor comes from a woman aged 50 to 65 who had recovered from COVID-19. The sample comprised PBMCs or T cells enriched from blood (not recorded which). The CDR3 region is CASSQVGPSMPFF. The CDR3 bases are TGCGCCAGCAGCCAAGTGGGCCCGTCGATGCCGTTCTTC.